Listed below are T cell receptor beta chains from one sample, sequenced in a study of read filtering for tumor transcriptome and immune sequencing. One entry per CDR3 protein, called by TCRdb with MiXCR from the reads. The data contain about 38,000 distinct CDR3 sequences, roughly 15% of them singletons. Sequencing was performed on a population of CD138-negative cells sorted from bone marrow. The receptors were sampled from a donor at least 40 years old with multiple myeloma. Both conserved end residues are part of each CDR3. D genes are given only for firm matches. For some rows the clone size is stated as once, few or many, or as a class when expanded; others skip it.

D: -; V: TRBV24-1; size: many; J: TRBJ2-1; CDR3: CATSERLNEQFF; DNA: TGTGCCACCAGTGAGAGACTGAATGAGCAGTTCTTC
D: TRBD1; V: TRBV2; size: many; J: TRBJ2-3; CDR3: CASSAPGQGGTDTQYF; DNA: TGTGCCAGCAGTGCCCCGGGACAGGGGGGCACAGATACGCAGTATTTT
D: -; V: TRBV20-1; size: many; J: TRBJ1-4; CDR3: CSASLVGKPNEKLFF; DNA: TGCAGTGCTTCATTAGTCGGCAAGCCTAATGAAAAACTGTTTTTT
D: -; V: TRBV20-1; size: many; J: TRBJ1-2; CDR3: CSAREGGASNYGYTF; DNA: TGCAGTGCTAGAGAGGGGGGCGCCTCTAACTATGGCTACACCTTC
D: -; V: TRBV20-1; size: -; J: TRBJ2-1; CDR3: CSAMGTEIRGRGGQWFF; DNA: TGCAGTGCTATGGGGACAGAAATTCGGGGGCGGGGTGGGCAGTGGTTCTTC
D: TRBD2; V: TRBV5-1; size: many; J: TRBJ2-7; CDR3: CASSHGGGYEQYF; DNA: TGCGCCAGCAGCCACGGGGGGGGCTACGAGCAGTACTTC
D: -; V: TRBV12-3/TRBV12-4; size: many; J: TRBJ1-1; CDR3: CASSFWGSGTEAFF; DNA: TGTGCCAGCAGTTTTTGGGGGTCGGGCACTGAAGCTTTCTTT
D: -; V: TRBV2; size: many; J: TRBJ1-1; CDR3: CASSDRLDTEAFF; DNA: TGTGCCAGCAGTGATCGCTTGGACACTGAAGCTTTCTTT
D: -; V: TRBV20-1; size: many; J: TRBJ1-1; CDR3: CSASGRVGDTEAFF; DNA: TGCAGTGCCTCCGGTAGGGTGGGGGACACTGAAGCTTTCTTT
D: -; V: TRBV2; size: many; J: TRBJ2-3; CDR3: CASSEEGRGTQYF; DNA: TGTGCCAGCAGTGAAGAGGGGCGGGGAACGCAGTATTTT
D: -; V: TRBV6-5; size: many; J: TRBJ1-1; CDR3: CASSAVTEGTEAFF; DNA: TGTGCCAGCAGTGCCGTCACCGAGGGCACTGAAGCTTTCTTT
D: TRBD1; V: TRBV19; size: many; J: TRBJ2-2; CDR3: CASSTRWTGKTGELFF; DNA: TGTGCCAGTAGTACCCGCTGGACAGGAAAGACCGGGGAGCTGTTTTTT
D: TRBD1; V: TRBV20-1; size: -; J: TRBJ2-7; CDR3: CNAGTGAIIYEQYF; DNA: TGCAACGCTGGGACAGGGGCGATAATCTACGAGCAGTACTTC
D: -; V: TRBV12-5; size: -; J: TRBJ2-2; CDR3: CASGHSAGRRSGELFF; DNA: TGTGCTAGTGGTCACAGTGCAGGGAGGAGGAGCGGGGAGCTGTTTTTT
D: TRBD2; V: TRBV20-1; size: many; J: TRBJ2-2; CDR3: CSARDWLAASGAPSTGELFF; DNA: TGCAGTGCTAGAGATTGGCTCGCCGCTAGCGGGGCCCCGAGCACCGGGGAGCTGTTTTTT
D: -; V: TRBV11-1; size: many; J: TRBJ1-1; CDR3: CASSVGRNTEAFF; DNA: TGTGCCAGCAGCGTCGGGCGGAACACTGAAGCTTTCTTT
D: -; V: TRBV29-1; size: few; J: TRBJ2-7; CDR3: CSVETQTNYEQYF; DNA: TGCAGCGTTGAAACCCAGACGAACTACGAGCAGTACTTC
D: -; V: TRBV20-1; size: many; J: TRBJ1-5; CDR3: CSVGQPQHF; DNA: TGCAGTGTCGGCCAGCCCCAGCATTTT
D: TRBD1; V: TRBV4-1; size: many; J: TRBJ2-3; CDR3: CASSIRTGSRLSTDTQYF; DNA: TGCGCCAGCAGCATACGGACAGGCTCGAGGCTAAGCACAGATACGCAGTATTTT
D: -; V: TRBV6-2/TRBV6-3; size: many; J: TRBJ1-5; CDR3: CASSPGTISNQPQHF; DNA: TGTGCCAGCAGCCCCGGGACAATTAGCAATCAGCCCCAGCATTTT
D: -; V: TRBV19; size: many; J: TRBJ2-4; CDR3: CASRGTLAKNIQYF; DNA: TGTGCCAGCCGAGGGACACTAGCCAAAAACATTCAGTACTTC
D: TRBD2; V: TRBV9; size: few; J: TRBJ2-1; CDR3: CASSVALLAGEPYNEQFF; DNA: TGTGCCAGCAGCGTAGCTTTATTAGCGGGGGAACCCTACAATGAGCAGTTCTTC
D: -; V: TRBV30; size: -; J: TRBJ2-1; CDR3: CAWSVGSDNGQFF; DNA: TGTGCCTGGAGCGTAGGGTCGGATAATGGGCAGTTCTTC
D: -; V: TRBV29-1; size: many; J: TRBJ1-2; CDR3: CSVDLAGVDYGYTF; DNA: TGCAGCGTTGATCTGGCGGGGGTTGACTATGGCTACACCTTC
D: -; V: TRBV6-2/TRBV6-3; size: many; J: TRBJ2-1; CDR3: CASSITYLGGSSYNEQFF; DNA: TGTGCCAGCAGTATAACTTACCTAGGGGGGTCGTCCTACAATGAGCAGTTCTTC
D: TRBD1; V: TRBV6-2/TRBV6-3; size: many; J: TRBJ2-7; CDR3: CASSYFGTGLYEQYF; DNA: TGTGCCAGCAGTTACTTCGGGACAGGGCTCTACGAGCAGTACTTC
D: -; V: TRBV3-1; size: many; J: TRBJ2-1; CDR3: CATRAPRTGEQFF; DNA: TGTGCCACCCGGGCCCCTAGGACTGGTGAGCAGTTCTTC
D: -; V: TRBV29-1; size: many; J: TRBJ1-1; CDR3: CSVLQGKDTEAFF; DNA: TGCAGCGTTCTCCAGGGGAAGGACACTGAAGCTTTCTTT
D: -; V: TRBV10-3; size: many; J: TRBJ2-1; CDR3: CAIRYSRVYNEQFF; DNA: TGTGCCATCAGGTATAGCAGGGTGTACAATGAGCAGTTCTTC
D: -; V: TRBV6-5; size: many; J: TRBJ1-5; CDR3: CASREDSPGQPQHF; DNA: TGTGCCAGCAGGGAGGACAGTCCGGGGCAGCCCCAGCATTTT
D: -; V: TRBV29-1; size: many; J: TRBJ1-3; CDR3: CSVAPRTGPGNTIYF; DNA: TGCAGCGTTGCCCCCCGAACAGGCCCTGGAAACACCATATATTTT
D: TRBD1; V: TRBV2; size: many; J: TRBJ1-1; CDR3: CASRDSGRGDFF; DNA: TGTGCCAGCAGGGACAGCGGCAGGGGGGATTTCTTT
D: TRBD1; V: TRBV5-1; size: many; J: TRBJ2-7; CDR3: CASSPQGPPYEQYF; DNA: TGCGCCAGCAGCCCACAGGGGCCGCCCTACGAGCAGTACTTC
D: -; V: TRBV7-3; size: many; J: TRBJ1-1; CDR3: CASSTGTENTEAFF; DNA: TGTGCCAGCAGCACCGGGACGGAGAACACTGAAGCTTTCTTT
D: -; V: TRBV7-2; size: medium-sized; J: TRBJ2-6; CDR3: CASSSEGRKFSGANVLTF; DNA: TGTGCCAGCAGCTCTGAGGGCCGGAAGTTTTCTGGGGCCAACGTCCTGACTTTC
D: -; V: TRBV7-3; size: many; J: TRBJ1-4; CDR3: CASSGGRGEKLFF; DNA: TGTGCCAGCAGCGGCGGAAGAGGCGAAAAACTGTTTTTT
D: -; V: TRBV20-1; size: many; J: TRBJ1-5; CDR3: CSASWANQPQHF; DNA: TGCAGTGCTAGCTGGGCCAATCAGCCCCAGCATTTT
D: TRBD1; V: TRBV29-1; size: -; J: TRBJ1-2; CDR3: CSGGQGPPSLANTF; DNA: TGCAGCGGAGGACAGGGACCCCCTTCGTTAGCTAACACCTTC
D: -; V: TRBV4-3; size: few; J: TRBJ1-1; CDR3: CASSQDTGTGAFF; DNA: TGCGCCAGCAGCCAAGATACCGGGACTGGAGCTTTCTTT
D: -; V: TRBV15; size: many; J: TRBJ1-4; CDR3: CATSRGFARNEKLFF; DNA: TGTGCCACCAGCAGGGGGTTCGCCAGGAATGAAAAACTGTTTTTT
D: TRBD1; V: TRBV6-6; size: few; J: TRBJ2-6; CDR3: CASSRTGNSGANVLTF; DNA: TGTGCCAGCAGTAGGACAGGGAACTCTGGGGCCAACGTCCTGACTTTC
D: TRBD1; V: TRBV29-1; size: -; J: TRBJ2-3; CDR3: CSVVGLTGGTDTQYF; DNA: TGCAGCGTTGTGGGGCTGACAGGGGGCACAGATACGCAGTATTTT
D: -; V: TRBV7-9; size: many; J: TRBJ1-2; CDR3: CASSLASVLEGYTF; DNA: TGTGCCAGCAGCTTAGCGTCGGTCCTCGAGGGCTACACCTTC
D: -; V: TRBV5-1; size: many; J: TRBJ1-2; CDR3: CASSSARRDGYTF; DNA: TGCGCCAGCAGCTCCGCTCGCAGAGACGGCTACACCTTC
D: TRBD2; V: TRBV20-1; size: many; J: TRBJ2-3; CDR3: CSASRGTSGVDTQYF; DNA: TGCAGTGCTAGTAGGGGGACTAGCGGGGTTGATACGCAGTATTTT
D: -; V: TRBV6-2/TRBV6-3; size: many; J: TRBJ1-1; CDR3: CASSIVGLNTEAFF; DNA: TGTGCCAGCAGTATTGTAGGCCTGAACACTGAAGCTTTCTTT
D: -; V: TRBV28; size: -; J: TRBJ1-1; CDR3: CASIRGWPTEAFF; DNA: TGTGCCAGCATTAGGGGGTGGCCGACTGAAGCTTTCTTT
D: TRBD1; V: TRBV28; size: -; J: TRBJ2-1; CDR3: CASSLRTGGCYNEQFF; DNA: TGTGCCAGCAGTCTCAGGACAGGGGGCTGCTACAATGAGCAGTTCTTC
D: -; V: TRBV4-3; size: many; J: TRBJ2-7; CDR3: CASSQEQGYEQYF; DNA: TGCGCCAGCAGCCAGGAACAGGGTTACGAGCAGTACTTC
D: -; V: TRBV7-6; size: few; J: TRBJ2-2; CDR3: CASSDLSGELFF; DNA: TGTGCCAGCAGCGATTTGTCCGGGGAGCTGTTTTTT
D: -; V: TRBV19; size: -; J: TRBJ2-2; CDR3: CAGSPGKSGTGELFF; DNA: TGTGCTGGTAGTCCAGGGAAGTCTGGCACCGGGGAGCTGTTTTTT
D: TRBD2; V: TRBV5-1; size: many; J: TRBJ2-3; CDR3: CASSLEPSGGTQYF; DNA: TGCGCCAGCAGCTTGGAGCCTAGCGGGGGTACGCAGTATTTT
D: TRBD1; V: TRBV6-5; size: many; J: TRBJ1-6; CDR3: CASSGDSPNLHF; DNA: TGTGCCAGCAGTGGGGACAGTCCGAACCTCCACTTT
D: -; V: TRBV19; size: many; J: TRBJ2-1; CDR3: CASTSTAYNEQFF; DNA: TGTGCCAGCACCTCGACAGCCTACAATGAGCAGTTCTTC
D: TRBD2; V: TRBV20-1; size: -; J: TRBJ2-3; CDR3: CSASGGATDTQYF; DNA: TGCAGTGCTAGCGGGGGGGCGACAGATACGCAGTATTTT
D: -; V: TRBV12-3/TRBV12-4; size: many; J: TRBJ2-1; CDR3: CASSRGDVYNEQFF; DNA: TGTGCCAGCAGTCGAGGGGACGTCTACAATGAGCAGTTCTTC
D: -; V: TRBV5-1; size: many; J: TRBJ1-1; CDR3: CASSLVEESEAFF; DNA: TGCGCCAGCAGCTTGGTTGAAGAGTCCGAAGCTTTCTTT
D: TRBD1; V: TRBV19; size: -; J: TRBJ2-3; CDR3: CASSFRQGTLYPDTQYF; DNA: TGTGCCAGTAGTTTTCGACAGGGGACGCTGTATCCAGATACGCAGTATTTT
D: TRBD1; V: TRBV7-2; size: -; J: TRBJ2-2; CDR3: CASSLFQGASTGELFF; DNA: TGTGCCAGCAGCTTATTTCAGGGGGCGAGCACCGGGGAGCTGTTTTTT
D: TRBD2; V: TRBV19; size: medium-sized; J: TRBJ2-1; CDR3: CASSTGRGGRWNEQFF; DNA: TGTGCCAGTAGTACGGGACGGGGGGGAAGATGGAATGAGCAGTTCTTC